A selection of T cell receptor beta chains follows, all from one sample in a study of CD8 T cells in Susac syndrome. From the immunoSEQ multiplex PCR reads, TCRdb called clonotypes with MiXCR, one entry per CDR3 protein. The sample carries some 130,000 distinct CDR3 sequences, 85% to 95% recorded once. The sample comprised CD8+ T cells from PBMCs. These receptor sequences come from a human donor with Susac syndrome. Both conserved end residues are part of each CDR3. The order of the fields is J gene, clone size, V gene, D gene, CDR3 protein, CDR3 DNA. A D gene is named only where the DNA matches it firmly. Not every row has a clone size; where given, it reads once, few, many or a size class.

TRBJ2-3	.	TRBV7-8	.	CASSPAASLTDTQYF	TGTGCCAGCAGCCCGGCGGCTAGCCTCACAGATACGCAGTATTTT
TRBJ2-1	.	TRBV28	.	CASSQGGMAGAYNEQFF	TGTGCCAGCAGTCAGGGGGGTATGGCCGGGGCCTACAATGAGCAGTTCTTC
TRBJ1-2	.	TRBV4-2	.	CASSHVQGGYTF	TGTGCCAGCAGCCACGTCCAGGGTGGCTACACCTTC
TRBJ1-2	once	TRBV9	.	CASSQGGTSGYTF	TGTGCCAGCAGCCAAGGAGGGACTTCAGGCTACACCTTC
TRBJ1-1	.	TRBV4-1	.	CASSQGSDEAFF	TGCGCCAGCAGCCAAGGTTCAGATGAAGCTTTCTTT
TRBJ1-1	.	TRBV5-4	.	CASSLGQPNTEAFF	TGTGCCAGCAGCTTGGGACAGCCGAACACTGAAGCTTTCTTT
TRBJ2-7	.	TRBV7-2	TRBD1	CASSSWGTGDYEQYF	TGTGCCAGCAGCTCCTGGGGGACAGGCGACTACGAGCAGTACTTC
TRBJ2-1	.	TRBV24-1	.	CATVDRKNEQFF	TGTGCCACCGTCGACCGAAAGAATGAGCAGTTCTTC
TRBJ1-1	.	TRBV12-3/TRBV12-4	TRBD1	CASRPGQGNTEAFF	TGTGCCAGCAGGCCGGGACAGGGGAACACTGAAGCTTTCTTT
TRBJ2-1	.	TRBV2	.	CASRNSGTVLYEQFF	TGTGCCAGCAGAAATAGCGGCACCGTTCTCTATGAGCAGTTCTTC
TRBJ2-7	.	TRBV4-1	.	CASSQDSDGEVVAPYEQYF	TGCGCCAGCAGCCAAGATTCCGACGGGGAGGTGGTAGCCCCCTACGAGCAGTACTTC
TRBJ2-1	.	TRBV29-1	.	CSVDQDLEQFF	TGCAGCGTTGATCAAGACCTTGAGCAGTTCTTC
TRBJ2-1	.	TRBV27	TRBD2	CASSISGSSYNEQFF	TGTGCCAGCAGTATTAGCGGGAGCTCCTACAATGAGCAGTTCTTC
TRBJ2-5	.	TRBV11-2	TRBD1	CASSPGQGNQETQYF	TGTGCCAGCAGCCCCGGACAGGGAAACCAAGAGACCCAGTACTTC
TRBJ2-7	.	TRBV9	.	CASSRDSEGEQYF	TGTGCCAGCAGCAGGGACTCCGAGGGCGAGCAGTACTTC
TRBJ1-1	.	TRBV20-1	.	CSASASPGSGASQAGAFF	TGCAGTGCTAGCGCCTCCCCTGGATCCGGGGCCTCGCAGGCTGGAGCTTTCTTT
TRBJ2-7	.	TRBV3-1	TRBD2	CASSDRKGLAGPHEQYF	TGTGCCAGCAGCGACAGGAAAGGACTAGCGGGACCCCACGAGCAGTACTTC
TRBJ1-5	.	TRBV4-2	.	CASSQDRTIQPQHF	TGTGCCAGCAGCCAAGACAGGACGATTCAGCCCCAGCATTTT
TRBJ2-7	.	TRBV5-1	.	CASTPIGGEQYF	TGCGCCAGCACCCCCATAGGGGGGGAGCAGTACTTC
TRBJ2-7	once	TRBV14	.	CASSPPTVSYEQYF	TGTGCCAGCAGCCCCCCGACGGTCTCCTACGAGCAGTACTTC
TRBJ2-3	few	TRBV11-2	TRBD2	CASSLAKTSGRADTQYF	TGTGCCAGCAGCTTAGCCAAGACTAGCGGGAGGGCAGATACGCAGTATTTT
TRBJ2-1	once	TRBV9	TRBD2	CASSPSGTSDPSYNEQFF	TGTGCCAGCAGCCCCTCTGGGACTAGCGACCCCTCCTACAATGAGCAGTTCTTC
TRBJ2-1	.	TRBV15	TRBD2	CATRTSGKPNEQFF	TGTGCCACGAGAACTAGCGGGAAGCCGAATGAGCAGTTCTTC
TRBJ2-1	.	TRBV7-6	TRBD2	CASSLERGPYNEQFF	TGTGCCAGCAGCCTCGAGCGGGGTCCCTACAATGAGCAGTTCTTC
TRBJ2-5	.	TRBV28	.	CASSLFKGTGETQYF	TGTGCCAGCAGTTTATTTAAGGGAACGGGTGAGACCCAGTACTTC
TRBJ1-2	.	TRBV11-2	.	CASRNPRGGYTF	TGTGCCAGCAGAAATCCACGGGGCGGCTACACCTTC
TRBJ2-1	.	TRBV7-2	TRBD2	CASSNGSGTRNEQFF	TGTGCCAGCAGCAACGGGAGCGGGACGAGAAATGAGCAGTTCTTC
TRBJ2-2	.	TRBV25-1	.	CASSLHPAGATGELFF	TGTGCCAGCAGTCTACACCCGGCTGGGGCCACCGGGGAGCTGTTTTTT
TRBJ2-1	.	TRBV6-2/TRBV6-3	TRBD2	CASSYTGGNEQFF	TGTGCCAGCAGTTATACGGGGGGCAATGAGCAGTTCTTC